A single sample gave rise to the 26 T cell receptor beta chains below, sequenced in a study of blood T cell repertoires in COVID-19. Data came from immunoSEQ multiplex PCR; TCRdb stores just in-frame clones and leaves some out. The sample consists of about 59,000 clones, roughly four fifths of them appearing once. The sample was peripheral blood. These receptors originate from a human donor in a cohort sampled during active COVID-19.

The gene calls are TRBV19 and TRBJ2-3; unclear D gene. Germline-derived CDR1 and CDR2 are LNHDA and SQIVND (reference sequence). V lost 5 bases, J lost 5 bases, and 8 bases lay in between. CDR3 length: 12 residues. The CDR3 sequence: CASSSRVDTQYF. The CDR3 DNA sequence: TGTGCCAGTAGTTCTCGGGTAGATACGCAGTATTTT.

Comments on this clone: Different DNA sequences within this sample yield the same CDR3. This rearrangement joins TRBV30 to TRBJ2-5; 7 positions agree with TRBD2. The V gene end was trimmed by 2 bases and the J gene end by 5 bases; junction bases not matched to a gene: 8. CDR1 and CDR2 from the germline V gene are GTSNPN and SVGIG (reference sequence). The CDR3 contains 14 residues. The CDR3 sequence: CAWSPGLGSETQYF. CDR3 bases: TGTGCCTGGAGTCCCGGACTAGGTTCCGAGACCCAGTACTTC.

This chain uses TRBV5-3 with TRBJ2-7; possibly TRBD1 for D (6 bases). TRBV5-3 is treated as an ORF (open reading frame) with a function not yet certain. Trimming pared 2 bases from V and 2 bases from J, leaving 14 bases between. The CDR3 sequence is 15 residues long. The CDR3 loop reads CARSFQGQATYEQYF. CDR3 DNA sequence: TGTGCCAGAAGCTTTCAGGGGCAGGCAACCTACGAGCAGTACTTC.

The chain recombines TRBV5-4 with TRBJ2-1; 8 bases are a match to TRBD2. The CDR3 contains 16 residues. Germline CDR1 and CDR2: SGHNT and YYREEE (reference sequence). J gave up 2 bases and V 5 bases, and 9 bases lay outside the gene matches. This chain's CDR3 is CASSSEQLAAYNEQFF. CDR3 nucleotide sequence: TGTGCCAGCAGTTCCGAACAACTAGCGGCCTACAATGAGCAGTTCTTC.

The chain has TRBV19 and TRBJ2-7; a weak D match, TRBD1 (6 bases). Germline V CDR1 and CDR2: LNHDA, SQIVND (reference sequence). V was clipped by 7 bases and J by 3 bases, with 16 bases between them. This CDR3 spans 14 amino acids. The DNA of the CDR3 is TGTGCCAGTACCCTAAGGGGGAACAGCTACGAGCAGTACTTC. It codes for CASTLRGNSYEQYF.

Only a few counts were recorded for this clone. The CDR3 DNA follows: TGCGCCAGCAGCCAAAATCGAAGGAGCTCCTACGAGCAGTACTTC. Encoded protein: CASSQNRRSSYEQYF. The chain combines TRBV4-3 with TRBJ2-7; the D is unclear. The germline V gene encodes CDR1 LGHNA and CDR2 YSLEER. The CDR3 runs 15 residues. V lost 2 bases, J lost 0 bases, and 11 bases lay in between.

The chain employs TRBV28 and TRBJ2-5; TRBD2 aligns across 12 bases. Germline CDR1 MDHEN, CDR2 SYDVKM. The CDR3 contains 15 residues. Germline trimming cut 5 bases from V and 5 bases from J; bases unmatched to any gene: 6. The CDR3 sequence: CASSPLAGGRETQYF. For the CDR3, the DNA is TGTGCCAGCAGTCCACTAGCGGGAGGCAGGGAGACCCAGTACTTC.

CDR3 in amino acids: CASSYPGLAGGDEQFF. The DNA of the CDR3 is TGTGCCAGCAGCTACCCGGGACTAGCGGGGGGGGATGAGCAGTTCTTC. The J gene is TRBJ2-1, the V gene TRBV7-8, with TRBD2 matching over 16 bases. The CDR3 has 16 amino acids. V dropped 4 bases and J dropped 8; count of bases not matched to a gene: 5. Germline loops: CDR1 SGHVS, CDR2 FQNEAQ. The full variable domain, with the rest looked up from reference TRBV7-8 and TRBJ2-1, is GAGVSQSPRYKVAKRGQDVALRCDPISGHVSLFWYQQALGQGPEFLTYFQNEAQLDKSGLPSDRFFAERPEGSVSTLKIQRTQQEDSAVYLCASSYPGLAGGDEQFFGPGTRLTVL.

This clone was observed once. In nucleotides, the CDR3 is TGCGCCAGCAGCCCCACCCCAATTTCCCTAGCCAGCGAGCAGTACTTC. It encodes CASSPTPISLASEQYF. The chain is built from TRBV4-1 and TRBJ2-7; D perhaps matches TRBD2 (5 bases). CDR3 size: 16 residues. Germline V CDR1 and CDR2: MGHRA, YSYEKL. V lost 4 bases and J 6 bases, leaving 22 bases between the germline ends.

V is TRBV7-9 and J is TRBJ2-2; 7 nucleotides agree with TRBD1. The ends lost 5 bases at V and 4 bases at J; junction bases unmatched: 4. Germline CDR1 is SEHNR and CDR2 is FQNEAQ (reference sequence). The CDR3 consists of 14 residues. CDR3 in DNA: TGTGCCAGCAGCACGACAGGGTTCACCGGGGAGCTGTTTTTT. As protein: CASSTTGFTGELFF.

CDR3 sequence: CASSRDRENEQFF. In nucleotides, the CDR3 is TGTGCCAGCAGCCGGGACAGGGAGAATGAGCAGTTCTTC. The rearrangement joins TRBV2 to TRBJ2-1; TRBD1 matches at 9 bases. The CDR3 is 13 amino acids. After removal of 6 bases from V and 7 bases from J, the junction contained 4 bases not matched to a gene. Germline CDR1 SNHLY, CDR2 FYNNEI.

The chain uses TRBV5-6 and TRBJ1-3; D remains unclear. V was trimmed by 3 bases and J by 4 bases, leaving 5 bases between them. CDR3 length equals 12 residues. CDR1 SGHDT and CDR2 YYEEEE come from the germline V gene. CDR3: CASSYQGNTIYF. The CDR3 DNA reads TGTGCCAGCAGCTATCAGGGAAACACCATATATTTT.

CDR3: CASSFPRIRGGGQETQYF. In DNA form, the CDR3 reads TGTGCCAGCAGCTTCCCCAGAATCAGGGGAGGGGGCCAAGAGACCCAGTACTTC. The chain has TRBV7-9 and TRBJ2-5, with D perhaps TRBD2 (7 bases). The V end was cut by 3 bases, the J end by 1 base, with 21 bases between. Germline CDR1 SEHNR, CDR2 FQNEAQ (reference sequence). This CDR3 is 18 amino acids long. The variable domain in full, with the rest retrieved from reference TRBV7-9 and TRBJ2-5, is DTGVSQNPRHKITKRGQNVTFRCDPISEHNRLYWYRQTLGQGPEFLTYFQNEAQLEKSRLLSDRFSAERPKGSFSTLEIQRTEQGDSAMYLCASSFPRIRGGGQETQYFGPGTRLLVL.

V usage is TRBV5-1 and J usage is TRBJ2-1; D not resolved. CDR3 length equals 14 residues. Germline assignment: CDR1 SGHRS and CDR2 YFSETQ. Between the trimmed V and J ends, which lost 7 bases and 8 bases, there was a span of 19 bases. The CDR3 protein is CASHATPSIHEQFF. CDR3 bases: TGCGCCAGCCACGCTACTCCTTCAATCCATGAGCAGTTCTTC.

This chain connects TRBV19 to TRBJ2-7; 11 bases match TRBD1. Per germline, CDR1 LNHDA and CDR2 SQIVND (reference sequence). V shed 7 bases, J shed 2 bases, and the junction held 7 bases outside the gene matches. The CDR3 is made up of 15 amino acids. The CDR3 region is CASKKGQGETYEQYF. CDR3 coding DNA: TGTGCCAGTAAAAAGGGACAGGGGGAAACCTACGAGCAGTACTTC.

J is TRBJ2-7 and V is TRBV3-1 (or the pseudogene TRBV3-2); D may be TRBD1 (6 bases). V lost 2 bases and J 2 bases, leaving 10 bases between the germline ends. Germline CDR1 is LGHDT and CDR2 is YNNKEL (reference sequence). There are 14 residues in the CDR3. CDR3 loop: CASSQPGQTYEQYF. As DNA, the CDR3 is TGTGCCAGCAGCCAACCGGGACAAACCTACGAGCAGTACTTC.

The chain carries TRBV3-1 (or the pseudogene TRBV3-2) and TRBJ2-7; 11 bases align to TRBD1. CDR3 length equals 16 residues. CDR1 is LGHDT and CDR2 is YNNKEL in the germline V gene (reference sequence). The V gene end was trimmed by 2 bases and the J gene end by 5 bases; junction bases not matched to a gene: 8. CDR3 protein: CASSQRTRTGGDEQYF. The DNA of the CDR3 is TGTGCCAGCAGCCAACGAACCCGGACAGGGGGCGACGAGCAGTACTTC.

J is TRBJ1-1 and V is TRBV7-9; TRBD1 might be the D (6 bases). This CDR3 is built from 15 residues. V was shortened by 0 bases and J by 3 bases, with 11 bases between the two germline ends. Germline-derived CDR1 and CDR2 are SEHNR and FQNEAQ (reference sequence). The CDR3 DNA reads TGTGCCAGCAGCTTAGCCAGGGGAGGGGACACTGAAGCTTTCTTT. Translating gives CASSLARGGDTEAFF.

The chain recombines TRBV2 with TRBJ1-1; D call uncertain. Per the germline V gene, CDR1 is SNHLY and CDR2 is FYNNEI. V lost 2 bases and J lost 1, with 5 bases in between. The CDR3 has 13 amino acids. In DNA form, the CDR3 reads TGTGCCAGCAGTGAAAACAGGAACACTGAAGCTTTCTTT. This gives the protein CASSENRNTEAFF.

This clone was seen a single time. The V call is TRBV7-3, the J call TRBJ2-7; tentative D call: TRBD2 (5 bases). V was cut by 5 bases and J by 6 bases, with 20 bases left in between. Germline-derived CDR1 and CDR2 are SGHTA and FQGTGA. The CDR3 is made up of 15 amino acids. The CDR3 DNA reads as TGTGCCAGCAGCGCCGCCGGAGGCCCCAACTTCGAGCAGTACTTC. Protein: CASSAAGGPNFEQYF.

This chain links TRBV7-9 with TRBJ1-2; tentatively, D is TRBD1 (6 bases). The germline V gene encodes CDR1 SEHNR and CDR2 FQNEAQ (reference sequence). V lost 5 bases, J lost 1 base, and 11 bases lay in between. This CDR3 comprises 14 residues. CDR3 loop: CASSLLQGNYGYTF. In DNA form, the CDR3 reads TGTGCCAGCAGCCTTCTACAGGGTAACTATGGCTACACCTTC.

The rearrangement links TRBV5-8 to TRBJ2-5; D not resolved. The V end was cut by 3 bases, the J end by 3 bases, with 12 bases between. Germline lookup yields CDR1 SGHTS and CDR2 YDEGEE. This CDR3 is 14 amino acids long. In nucleotides, the CDR3 is TGTGCCAGCAGCTCCTCAACAAGCGAAGAGACCCAGTACTTC. Residues: CASSSSTSEETQYF.

This clone was counted only a few times. This chain uses TRBV30 with TRBJ1-1; a possible D gene is TRBD1 (6 bases). The CDR3 is 14 amino acids. Germline values: CDR1 GTSNPN, CDR2 SVGIG (reference sequence). V lost 0 bases and J lost 4, with 12 bases in between. The CDR3 spells CAWSVRAGVTEAFF. The DNA of the CDR3 is TGTGCCTGGAGTGTAAGGGCAGGGGTCACTGAAGCTTTCTTT.

The gene calls are TRBV27 and TRBJ2-1; 8 bases line up with TRBD2. V shed 6 bases and J 6 bases; nucleotides not matched to a gene: 16. The germline gives CDR1 MNHEY, CDR2 SMNVEV (reference sequence). There are 17 residues in the CDR3. The CDR3 region is CASSGQDFLAGSNEQFF. The CDR3 DNA reads TGTGCCAGCAGCGGTCAAGATTTCTTAGCGGGATCCAATGAGCAGTTCTTC.

The genes are TRBV29-1 and TRBJ2-7; 8 bases match TRBD1. The trim removed 6 bases at V and 3 bases at J, leaving 10 bases unmatched. Germline lookup yields CDR1 SQVTM and CDR2 ANQGSEA. CDR3 size: 14 residues. The chain's CDR3 is CSVSGGQGGYEQYF. In nucleotides, the CDR3 is TGCAGCGTCTCAGGAGGACAGGGAGGCTACGAGCAGTACTTC.

The chain carries TRBV7-9 and TRBJ2-1; 7 nucleotides agree with TRBD2. Germline V gives CDR1 SEHNR, CDR2 FQNEAQ (reference sequence). Unmatched junction bases numbered 4, after V lost 4 bases and J lost 4 bases. This CDR3 region has 14 residues. CDR3 protein: CASSSSGGYNEQFF. The CDR3 DNA sequence: TGTGCCAGCAGCTCATCCGGGGGGTACAATGAGCAGTTCTTC.